The rows below give T cell receptor beta chains drawn from one sample of a study of control samples from healthy donors and cancer patients. Profiled with immunoSEQ multiplex PCR; TCRdb holds only in-frame clones, not every one. This sample has some 97,000 clones, with 87% found just once. The sample taken for sequencing was blood. These receptors originate from a woman aged 50 to 65 in good health. Both conserved end residues are part of each CDR3. Each record gives: clone size, D gene, V gene, J gene, CDR3 DNA, CDR3 protein. A D gene is named only where the DNA matches it firmly. The size of a clone is reported for some rows only, either as once, few or many, or as a class for expanded clones.

.	.	TRBV5-1	TRBJ1-1	TGCGCCAGCAGCTTAATACCGGGACAGAACACTGAAGCTTTCTTT	CASSLIPGQNTEAFF
.	.	TRBV5-6	TRBJ2-1	TGTGCCAGCAGCCGGAGACTCTCCTACAATGAGCAGTTCTTC	CASSRRLSYNEQFF
few	.	TRBV5-1	TRBJ2-2	TGCGCCAGCAGCTTGGGGCATCGGGGGACCGGGGAGCTGTTTTTT	CASSLGHRGTGELFF
.	TRBD2	TRBV7-7	TRBJ2-1	TGTGCCAGCAGCCTAGCGGGGGGAATTTACAATGAGCAGTTCTTC	CASSLAGGIYNEQFF
.	.	TRBV19	TRBJ2-1	TGTGCCAGTAGTATTGGGACCGCTTGGTCCTACAATGAGCAGTTCTTC	CASSIGTAWSYNEQFF
.	TRBD1	TRBV30	TRBJ2-1	TGTGCCTGGAGTGTAGTGGACAGGGGTCATGAGCAGTTCTTC	CAWSVVDRGHEQFF
.	.	TRBV5-6	TRBJ2-1	TGTGCCAGCATATCTGTTGGAGTCGACGAGCAGTTCTTC	CASISVGVDEQFF
.	TRBD1	TRBV24-1	TRBJ2-2	TGTGCCACCAGTGCTCCGGACAGGGGATCCGGGGAGCTGTTTTTT	CATSAPDRGSGELFF
.	TRBD1	TRBV24-1	TRBJ2-2	TGTGCCACCAGTGAAGGGCAGGGGGCCATCGGGGAGCTGTTTTTT	CATSEGQGAIGELFF
.	.	TRBV7-2	TRBJ2-1	TGTGCCAGCAGCCTTAGTAGGGACCCCGCCTACAATGAGCAGTTCTTC	CASSLSRDPAYNEQFF
once	.	TRBV7-6	TRBJ2-6	TGTGCCAGCAGCTTAACGGTAACGGGCGCTGGGGCCAACGTCCTGACTTTC	CASSLTVTGAGANVLTF
once	.	TRBV6-1	TRBJ1-2	TGTGCCAGCAGTGAGAAGACAGGCGTGTATGGCTACACCTTC	CASSEKTGVYGYTF
.	.	TRBV19	TRBJ1-4	TGTGCCAGTAGATGGGGGGGGAGAGGTGAAAAACTGTTTTTT	CASRWGGRGEKLFF
.	TRBD2	TRBV12-3/TRBV12-4	TRBJ2-5	TGTGCCAGCACCAGCTCGCGGGGGGAGACCCAGTACTTC	CASTSSRGETQYF
.	.	TRBV30	TRBJ1-4	TGTGCCTGGAGTGTCGGGGATGAAAAACTGTTTTTT	CAWSVGDEKLFF
once	TRBD2	TRBV19	TRBJ2-5	TGTGCCAGTGGGACTAGCGGGAGACGAGAGACCCAGTACTTC	CASGTSGRRETQYF
once	.	TRBV6-2/TRBV6-3	TRBJ1-5	TGTGCCAGCAGTTTTCCACATCGTAAGGGGGTATGGGGCAATCAGCCCCAGCATTTT	CASSFPHRKGVWGNQPQHF
.	.	TRBV5-4	TRBJ2-7	TGTGCCAGCAGCTTGAGGAGGGGGACGTTTAACGAGCAGTACTTC	CASSLRRGTFNEQYF